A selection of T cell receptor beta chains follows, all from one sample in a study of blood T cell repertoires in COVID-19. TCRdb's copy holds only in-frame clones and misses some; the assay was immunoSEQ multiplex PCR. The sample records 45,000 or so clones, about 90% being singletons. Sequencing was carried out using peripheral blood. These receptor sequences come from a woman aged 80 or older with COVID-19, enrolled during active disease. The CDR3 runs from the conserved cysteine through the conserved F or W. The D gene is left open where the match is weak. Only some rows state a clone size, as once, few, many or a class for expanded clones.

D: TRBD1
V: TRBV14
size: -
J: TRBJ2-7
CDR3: CASSPGGTGYHEQYF
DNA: TGTGCCAGCAGCCCCGGAGGGACAGGGTACCACGAGCAGTACTTC

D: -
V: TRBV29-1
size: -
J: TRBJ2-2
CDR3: CSVEINTGELFF
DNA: TGCAGCGTGGAGATTAACACCGGGGAGCTGTTTTTT

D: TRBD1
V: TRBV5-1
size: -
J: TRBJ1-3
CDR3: CASSLPGGGNTIYF
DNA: TGCGCCAGCAGCTTACCAGGGGGAGGAAACACCATATATTTT

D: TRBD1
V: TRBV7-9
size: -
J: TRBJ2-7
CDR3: CASSFLRGLSYEQYF
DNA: TGTGCCAGCAGCTTTTTAAGGGGGCTATCCTACGAGCAGTACTTC

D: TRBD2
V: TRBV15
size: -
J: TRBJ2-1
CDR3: CATSRAGLNNEQFF
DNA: TGTGCCACGAGTAGAGCGGGACTAAACAATGAGCAGTTCTTC

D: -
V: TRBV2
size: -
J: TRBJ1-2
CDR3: CASSAHDSVVYGYTF
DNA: TGTGCCAGCAGTGCTCATGACAGCGTCGTCTATGGCTACACCTTC

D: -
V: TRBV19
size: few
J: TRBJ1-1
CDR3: CASSIDRGQMNTEAFF
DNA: TGTGCCAGTAGTATAGATAGAGGACAGATGAACACTGAAGCTTTCTTT

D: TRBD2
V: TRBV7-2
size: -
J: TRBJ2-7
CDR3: CASSLRVLSGRAYEQYF
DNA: TGTGCCAGCAGCTTGCGGGTTCTGAGCGGGAGGGCCTACGAGCAGTACTTC

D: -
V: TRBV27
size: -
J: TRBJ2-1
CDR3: CASRGLLFRNEQFF
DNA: TGTGCCAGCAGGGGACTCCTATTCCGCAATGAGCAGTTCTTC

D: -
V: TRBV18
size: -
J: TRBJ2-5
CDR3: CASSPGLQETQYF
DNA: TGTGCCAGCTCACCGGGACTGCAAGAGACCCAGTACTTC

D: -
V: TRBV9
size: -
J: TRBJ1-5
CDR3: CASSVSPRVGQPQHF
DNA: TGTGCCAGCAGCGTCTCTCCTAGAGTGGGTCAGCCCCAGCATTTT

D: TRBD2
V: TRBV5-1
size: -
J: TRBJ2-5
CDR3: CASSLGVAGSYETQYF
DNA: TGCGCCAGCAGCTTGGGAGTAGCGGGATCTTATGAGACCCAGTACTTC

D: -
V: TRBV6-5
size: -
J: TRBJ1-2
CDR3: CASSFVGYTF
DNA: TGTGCCAGCAGTTTCGTTGGCTACACCTTC

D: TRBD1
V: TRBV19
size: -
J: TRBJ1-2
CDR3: CASSIGTGDGYTF
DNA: TGTGCCAGTAGTATAGGGACAGGGGATGGCTACACCTTC

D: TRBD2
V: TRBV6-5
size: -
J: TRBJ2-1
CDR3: CASSYLAGGFDEQFF
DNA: TGTGCCAGCAGTTACTTAGCGGGGGGATTCGATGAGCAGTTCTTC

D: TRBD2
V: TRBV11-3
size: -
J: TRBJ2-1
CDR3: CASSVNPGLDNEQFF
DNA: TGTGCCAGCAGCGTGAATCCGGGACTAGATAATGAGCAGTTCTTC

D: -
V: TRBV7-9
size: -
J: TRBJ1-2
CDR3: CASSLVRGSFGYTF
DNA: TGTGCCAGCAGCTTAGTTAGGGGGAGTTTTGGCTACACCTTC

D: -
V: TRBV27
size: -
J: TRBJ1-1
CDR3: CASSSPTGRTEAFF
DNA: TGTGCCAGCAGTTCCCCGACGGGAAGGACTGAAGCTTTCTTT

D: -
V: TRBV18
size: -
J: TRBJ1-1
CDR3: CASSPNQGRGNTEAFF
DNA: TGTGCCAGCTCACCCAACCAGGGGCGTGGGAACACTGAAGCTTTCTTT

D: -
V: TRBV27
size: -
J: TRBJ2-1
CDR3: CASSRELSYNEQFF
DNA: TGTGCCAGCAGCCGAGAACTATCCTACAATGAGCAGTTCTTC

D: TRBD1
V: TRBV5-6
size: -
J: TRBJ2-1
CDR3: CASSYVGLGQGWYNEQFF
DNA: TGTGCCAGCAGCTATGTCGGCTTGGGACAGGGTTGGTACAATGAGCAGTTCTTC

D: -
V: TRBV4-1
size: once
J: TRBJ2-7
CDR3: CASSQGYLGGSGSSYEQYF
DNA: TGCGCCAGCAGCCAAGGATACTTGGGAGGCTCGGGAAGCTCCTACGAGCAGTACTTC

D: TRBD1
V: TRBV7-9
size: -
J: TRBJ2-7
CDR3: CASSPPGQGDYEQYF
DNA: TGTGCCAGCAGCCCACCGGGACAGGGAGACTACGAGCAGTACTTC

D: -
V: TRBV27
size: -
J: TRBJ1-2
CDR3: CASGGRVNYGYTF
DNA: TGTGCCAGCGGGGGGAGAGTGAACTATGGCTACACCTTC

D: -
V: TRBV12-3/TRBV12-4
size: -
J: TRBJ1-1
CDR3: CASSLRGGQISFF
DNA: TGTGCCAGCAGTTTAAGAGGAGGCCAGATATCTTTCTTT

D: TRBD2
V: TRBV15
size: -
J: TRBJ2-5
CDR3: CATSRSPPTSAQETQYF
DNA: TGTGCCACCAGCAGATCCCCACCGACTAGCGCTCAAGAGACCCAGTACTTC

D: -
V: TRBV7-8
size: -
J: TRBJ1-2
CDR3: CASSLPKQYGYTF
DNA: TGTGCCAGCAGCTTACCAAAGCAATATGGCTACACCTTC

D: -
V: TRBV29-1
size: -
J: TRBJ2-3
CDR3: CSVEGQGGATDTQYF
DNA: TGCAGCGTTGAAGGTCAGGGGGGAGCCACAGATACGCAGTATTTT

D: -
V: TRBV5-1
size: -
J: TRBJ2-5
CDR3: CASSLKAGVETQYF
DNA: TGCGCCAGCAGCTTGAAGGCAGGGGTAGAGACCCAGTACTTC

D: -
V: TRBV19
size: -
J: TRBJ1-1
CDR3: CASSTPSTEAFF
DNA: TGTGCCAGTAGTACGCCGAGCACTGAAGCTTTCTTT

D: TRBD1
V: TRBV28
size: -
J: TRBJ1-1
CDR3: CASSLPAGTGFRAFF
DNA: TGTGCCAGCAGTTTGCCAGCCGGGACAGGGTTTCGAGCTTTCTTT

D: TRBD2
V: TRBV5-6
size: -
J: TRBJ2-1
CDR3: CASSLFLTSGNIVQFF
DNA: TGTGCCAGCAGCTTGTTTCTTACTAGCGGGAACATCGTGCAGTTCTTC

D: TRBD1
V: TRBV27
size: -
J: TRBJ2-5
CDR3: CASRGQGVVETQYF
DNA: TGTGCCAGCAGAGGACAGGGAGTCGTAGAGACCCAGTACTTC

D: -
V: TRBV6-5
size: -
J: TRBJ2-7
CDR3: CASSYEGSYEQYF
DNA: TGTGCCAGCAGTTACGAGGGCTCCTACGAGCAGTACTTC

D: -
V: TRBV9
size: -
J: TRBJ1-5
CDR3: CASSGGQGGFQPQHF
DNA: TGTGCCAGCAGCGGTGGGCAGGGAGGGTTTCAGCCCCAGCATTTT

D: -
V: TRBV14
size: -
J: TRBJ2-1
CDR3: CASRPPGLPNNEQFF
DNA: TGTGCCAGCAGACCTCCGGGACTCCCAAACAATGAGCAGTTCTTC

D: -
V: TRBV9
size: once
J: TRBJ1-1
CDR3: CASSFHGGQNTEAFF
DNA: TGTGCCAGCAGCTTCCACGGGGGTCAGAACACTGAAGCTTTCTTT

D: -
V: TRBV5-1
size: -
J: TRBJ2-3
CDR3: CASSRITSDTQYF
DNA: TGCGCCAGCAGCCGCATTACTTCTGATACGCAGTATTTT

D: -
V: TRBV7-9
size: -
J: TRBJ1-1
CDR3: CASSSDSTYTEAFF
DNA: TGTGCCAGCAGCTCCGACAGCACCTACACTGAAGCTTTCTTT

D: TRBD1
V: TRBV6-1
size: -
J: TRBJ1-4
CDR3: CASSGLPDRGNEKLFF
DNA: TGTGCCAGCAGTGGACTCCCGGACAGGGGGAATGAAAAACTGTTTTTT

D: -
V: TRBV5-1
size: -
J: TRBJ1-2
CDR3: CASSLNTAPYGYTF
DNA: TGCGCCAGCAGCTTAAATACAGCCCCCTATGGCTACACCTTC

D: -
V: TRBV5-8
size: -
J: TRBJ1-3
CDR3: CASRLTGPGNTIYF
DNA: TGTGCCAGCAGGTTAACAGGGCCTGGAAACACCATATATTTT

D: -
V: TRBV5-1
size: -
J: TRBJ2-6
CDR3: CASSYDSGSTGANVLTF
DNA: TGCGCCAGCAGCTATGACAGTGGCTCGACTGGGGCCAACGTCCTGACTTTC

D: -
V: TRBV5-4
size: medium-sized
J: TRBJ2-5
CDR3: CASTTVAGGQETQYF
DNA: TGTGCCAGCACAACAGTGGCTGGGGGCCAGGAGACCCAGTACTTC

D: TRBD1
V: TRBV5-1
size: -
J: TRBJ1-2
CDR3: CASSSVAPGGSGYTF
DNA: TGCGCCAGCAGCTCTGTGGCCCCAGGGGGTTCTGGCTACACCTTC

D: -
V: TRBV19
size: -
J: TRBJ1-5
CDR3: CASSRTPGNSNQPQHF
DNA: TGTGCCAGTTCCCGCACGCCGGGGAATAGCAATCAGCCCCAGCATTTT

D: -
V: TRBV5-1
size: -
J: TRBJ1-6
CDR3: CASSKYDPGVSPLHF
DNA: TGCGCCAGCAGCAAGTACGATCCAGGGGTGTCACCCCTCCACTTT

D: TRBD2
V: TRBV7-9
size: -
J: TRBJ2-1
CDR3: CASSLAGAVREQFF
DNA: TGTGCCAGCAGCCTAGCGGGGGCCGTGCGGGAGCAGTTCTTC

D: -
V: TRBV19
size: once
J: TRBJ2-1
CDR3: CASIKSRGLDNEQFF
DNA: TGTGCCAGTATCAAATCCCGGGGGTTAGACAATGAGCAGTTCTTC

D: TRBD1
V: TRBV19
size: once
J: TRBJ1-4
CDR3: CASIPDRRYEKLFF
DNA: TGTGCCAGTATCCCGGACAGGAGGTATGAAAAACTGTTTTTT

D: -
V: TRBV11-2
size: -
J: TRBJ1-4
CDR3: CASSLRLGPYEKLFF
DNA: TGTGCCAGCAGCTTACGTCTGGGGCCCTATGAAAAACTGTTTTTT

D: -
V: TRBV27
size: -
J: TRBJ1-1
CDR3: CASSFPAGAEAFF
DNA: TGTGCCAGCAGTTTCCCTGCGGGCGCTGAAGCTTTCTTT

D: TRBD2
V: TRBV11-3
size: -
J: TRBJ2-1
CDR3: CASSSATSASGEQFF
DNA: TGTGCCAGCAGCTCCGCGACTAGCGCCTCCGGTGAGCAGTTCTTC

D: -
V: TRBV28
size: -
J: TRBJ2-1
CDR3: CASSIGQTGGNEQFF
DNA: TGTGCCAGCAGTATAGGACAAACAGGTGGGAATGAGCAGTTCTTC

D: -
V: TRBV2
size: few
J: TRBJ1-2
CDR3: CASSDEGIYGYTF
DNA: TGTGCCAGCAGTGACGAGGGAATTTACGGCTACACCTTC

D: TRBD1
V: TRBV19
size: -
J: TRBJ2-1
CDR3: CASSRSRDSYNEQFF
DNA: TGTGCCAGTAGTCGGTCCCGGGACAGTTACAATGAGCAGTTCTTC

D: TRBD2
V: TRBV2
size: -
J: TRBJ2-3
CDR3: CASSGTSGYYTDTQYF
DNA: TGTGCCAGCAGTGGGACTAGCGGGTACTACACAGATACGCAGTATTTT

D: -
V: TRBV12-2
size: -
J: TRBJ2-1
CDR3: CASRLGQGKASYNEQFF
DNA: TGTGCAAGTCGCTTGGGACAGGGAAAGGCCTCCTACAATGAGCAGTTCTTC

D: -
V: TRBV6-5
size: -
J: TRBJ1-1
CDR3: CASSYEGVSEAFF
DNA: TGTGCCAGCAGTTACGAAGGGGTATCTGAAGCTTTCTTT